Below are 14 T cell receptor beta chains sequenced from a single sample in a study of cytomegalovirus exposure and HLA in healthy donors. With 60 Vbeta and 13 Jbeta primers, the PCR was carried out. Sequenced by immunoSEQ multiplex PCR; TCRdb stores in-frame clones only, minus some. This table holds 130,000 or so clones, over 8% found once. Sequenced material: PBMCs. Receptors were obtained from a man aged 35 to 55 in good health and CMV-seronegative.

This clone was recorded a few times. This chain connects TRBV7-9 to TRBJ1-2; D not resolved. The germline CDR1 and CDR2 sequences are SEHNR and FQNEAQ (reference sequence). V lost 5 bases and J lost 6, with 7 bases in between. This CDR3 region has 11 residues. The CDR3 DNA follows: TGTGCCAGCAGCCACGGGGATGGCTACACCTTC. Its protein product is CASSHGDGYTF. The entire variable domain, with the rest obtained from reference TRBV7-9 and TRBJ1-2, is as follows: DTGVSQNPRHKITKRGQNVTFRCDPISEHNRLYWYRQTLGQGPEFLTYFQNEAQLEKSRLLSDRFSAERPKGSFSTLEIQRTEQGDSAMYLCASSHGDGYTFGSGTRLTVV.

Only a few counts were recorded for this clone. The rearrangement links TRBV7-9 to TRBJ1-1; a possible D gene is TRBD1 (5 bases). The CDR3 spans 14 residues. V lost 6 bases, J lost 0 bases, and 11 bases lay in between. Germline V CDR1 and CDR2: SEHNR, FQNEAQ (reference sequence). The CDR3 loop reads CASSLGAMNTEAFF. Written as DNA, the CDR3 is TGTGCCAGCAGTCTAGGGGCGATGAACACTGAAGCTTTCTTT.

This chain joins TRBV18 and TRBJ1-1; 11 bases fit TRBD1. Germline CDR1 and CDR2: KGHSH and LQKENI. The J segment lost 5 bases and the V segment lost 3 bases, leaving 5 bases of the junction unmatched. The CDR3 is 15 residues long. The CDR3 DNA sequence: TGTGCCAGCTCACCCCGGGACAGGGGGAGGACTGAAGCTTTCTTT. It specifies CASSPRDRGRTEAFF. Full variable domain (outside the CDR3, taken from reference TRBV18 and TRBJ1-1): NAGVMQNPRHLVRRRGQEARLRCSPMKGHSHVYWYRQLPEEGLKFMVYLQKENIIDESGMPKERFSAEFPKEGPSILRIQQVVRGDSAAYFCASSPRDRGRTEAFFGQGTRLTVV.

This clone was recorded a few times. This specimen includes other DNA sequences encoding the same CDR3. The chain employs TRBV6-4 and TRBJ2-7; 10 bases line up with TRBD2. In germline, CDR1 is MRHNA, CDR2 SNTAGT. The ends lost 3 bases at V and 5 bases at J; junction bases unmatched: 10. CDR3 length: 16 residues. CDR3 sequence (DNA): TGTGCCAGCAGTGAGCTAGCGGGGGCCACCTCTCACGAGCAGTACTTC. Translation gives CASSELAGATSHEQYF.

This clone was observed a handful of times. The chain couples TRBV28 to TRBJ2-7; the D gene is possibly TRBD1 (6 bases). CDR3 size: 14 residues. With 3 bases removed from V and 4 bases from J, the gap between germline ends came to 13 bases. The germline CDR1 and CDR2 sequences are MDHEN and SYDVKM. The CDR3 protein is CASSFTGKGYEQYF. CDR3 sequence (DNA): TGTGCCAGCAGTTTCACAGGGAAGGGGTACGAGCAGTACTTC.

The table lists this clone with a few counts. This rearrangement joins TRBV19 to TRBJ1-3, with no clear D. The V end was cut by 5 bases, the J end by 0 bases, with 11 bases between. The germline V gene encodes CDR1 LNHDA and CDR2 SQIVND (reference sequence). This CDR3 spans 15 amino acids. CDR3 loop: CASSPDTYSGNTIYF. The CDR3 DNA sequence: TGTGCCAGTAGTCCCGACACCTACTCTGGAAACACCATATATTTT.

V is TRBV18 and J is TRBJ2-7; 8 positions agree with TRBD1. V lost 3 bases to trimming and J lost 3 bases; unmatched junction nucleotides: 7. The CDR3 extends over 15 amino acids. Germline CDR1 reads KGHSH; CDR2 reads LQKENI. The CDR3 protein is CASSPRGQGDYEQYF. The CDR3 nucleotides read TGTGCCAGCTCACCCCGCGGACAGGGAGACTACGAGCAGTACTTC.

This chain uses TRBV15 with TRBJ2-7; 11 nucleotides align to TRBD1. Germline V CDR1 and CDR2: LNHNV, YYDKDF (reference sequence). V dropped 4 bases and J dropped 3; count of bases not matched to a gene: 5. This CDR3 is 15 amino acids long. The CDR3 DNA reads TGTGCCACCAGCAAATCCGGGACAGGGGGCTACGAGCAGTACTTC. As protein: CATSKSGTGGYEQYF.

This clone was seen a few times. This chain joins TRBV19 and TRBJ2-6, with D perhaps matching TRBD1 (5 bases). The V and J ends lost 7 bases and 3 bases respectively, with 13 bases between them. The CDR3 length is 15 residues. Germline V gene lookup returns CDR1 LNHDA and CDR2 SQIVND (reference sequence). The CDR3 here is CASKLGQGGANVLTF. The CDR3 DNA follows: TGTGCCAGTAAATTAGGGCAGGGTGGGGCCAACGTCCTGACTTTC.

The CDR3 protein is CASSYRAGGTYEQYF. CDR3 DNA: TGTGCCAGCAGTTACCGAGCGGGGGGCACCTACGAGCAGTACTTC. The chain employs TRBV6-5 and TRBJ2-7, with 9 bases lining up with TRBD2. Germline CDR1 and CDR2: MNHEY and SVGAGI. This CDR3 is 15 amino acids long. The junction had 4 bases not matched to a gene; V was cut back by 2 bases and J by 2 bases.

The table lists this clone with a few counts. J is TRBJ2-3 and V is TRBV10-3; 8 bases are shared with TRBD1. The trim removed 6 bases at V and 5 bases at J, leaving 4 bases unmatched. The CDR3 runs 13 residues. Germline V lookup: CDR1 ENHRY, CDR2 SYGVKD. The CDR3 here is CAIRGGTGDTQYF. The DNA for the CDR3 is TGTGCCATCAGGGGTGGGACAGGAGATACGCAGTATTTT.

This chain connects TRBV6-1 to TRBJ2-7; 7 bases map to TRBD2. Germline V lookup: CDR1 MNHNS, CDR2 SASEGT. Unmatched junction bases numbered 4, after V lost 0 bases and J lost 2 bases. The CDR3 runs to 15 residues. The DNA of the CDR3 is TGTGCCAGCAGTGAAGCCAGCGGGATTGCCTACGAGCAGTACTTC. This sequence encodes CASSEASGIAYEQYF.

This clone was picked up a small number of times. This chain joins TRBV5-6 and TRBJ2-7; the match to TRBD2 covers 8 bases. Germline V gene sequence: CDR1 SGHDT, CDR2 YYEEEE. Germline trimming cut 4 bases from V and 2 bases from J; bases unmatched to any gene: 2. CDR3 size: 13 residues. The DNA of the CDR3 is TGTGCCAGCAGCAGCGGGGGCCCCTACGAGCAGTACTTC. Translating gives CASSSGGPYEQYF.

This chain uses TRBV19 with TRBJ2-3; 7 nucleotides agree with TRBD2. Germline V lookup: CDR1 LNHDA, CDR2 SQIVND (reference sequence). This CDR3 is 13 amino acids long. Unmatched junction bases numbered 1, after V lost 1 base and J lost 6 bases. The CDR3 DNA sequence: TGTGCCAGTAGTATAGGGGAGGGGGATACGCAGTATTTT. Translated, it gives CASSIGEGDTQYF.